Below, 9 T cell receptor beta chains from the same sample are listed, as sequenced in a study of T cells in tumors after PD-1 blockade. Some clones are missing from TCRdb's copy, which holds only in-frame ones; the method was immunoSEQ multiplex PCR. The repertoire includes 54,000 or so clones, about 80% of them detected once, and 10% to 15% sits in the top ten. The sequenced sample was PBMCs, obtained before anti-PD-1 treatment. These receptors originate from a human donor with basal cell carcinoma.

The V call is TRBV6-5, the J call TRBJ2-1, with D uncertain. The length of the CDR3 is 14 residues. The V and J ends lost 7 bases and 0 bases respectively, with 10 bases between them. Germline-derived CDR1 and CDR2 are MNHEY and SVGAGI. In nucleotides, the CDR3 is TGTGCCAGCAAAGACGTGAGCTCCTACAATGAGCAGTTCTTC. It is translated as CASKDVSSYNEQFF.

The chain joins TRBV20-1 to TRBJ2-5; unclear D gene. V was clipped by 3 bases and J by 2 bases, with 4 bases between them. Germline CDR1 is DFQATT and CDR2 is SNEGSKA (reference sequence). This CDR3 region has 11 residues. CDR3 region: CSARWQETQYF. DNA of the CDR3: TGCAGTGCTAGGTGGCAAGAGACCCAGTACTTC.

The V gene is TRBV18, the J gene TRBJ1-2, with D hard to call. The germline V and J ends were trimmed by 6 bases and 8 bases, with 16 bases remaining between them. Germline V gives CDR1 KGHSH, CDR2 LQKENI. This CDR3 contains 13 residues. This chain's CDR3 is CASSLSETEGYTF. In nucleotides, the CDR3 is TGTGCCAGCTCCCTGAGCGAGACGGAAGGCTACACCTTC.

CDR3 region: CASSGLAGGSYNEQFF. As DNA, the CDR3 is TGTGCCAGCAGTGGGTTAGCGGGGGGTTCCTACAATGAGCAGTTCTTC. The chain links TRBV6-1 to TRBJ2-1, with 10 bases that match TRBD2. Unmatched junction bases numbered 4, after V lost 4 bases and J lost 1 base. Germline V CDR1 and CDR2: MNHNS, SASEGT. CDR3 length equals 16 residues.

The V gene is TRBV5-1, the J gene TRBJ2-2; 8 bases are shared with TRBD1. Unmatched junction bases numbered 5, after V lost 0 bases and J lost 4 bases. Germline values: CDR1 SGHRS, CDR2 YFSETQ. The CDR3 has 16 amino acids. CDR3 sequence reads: CASSLAHRGTTGELFF. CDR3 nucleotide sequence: TGCGCCAGCAGCTTGGCCCACAGGGGGACCACCGGGGAGCTGTTTTTT.

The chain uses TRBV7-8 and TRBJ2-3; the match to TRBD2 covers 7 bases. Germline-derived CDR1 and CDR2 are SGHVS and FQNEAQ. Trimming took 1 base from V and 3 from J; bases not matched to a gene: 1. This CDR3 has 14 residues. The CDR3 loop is CASSLVGGTDTQYF. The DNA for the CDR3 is TGTGCCAGCAGCTTAGTGGGGGGGACAGATACGCAGTATTTT.

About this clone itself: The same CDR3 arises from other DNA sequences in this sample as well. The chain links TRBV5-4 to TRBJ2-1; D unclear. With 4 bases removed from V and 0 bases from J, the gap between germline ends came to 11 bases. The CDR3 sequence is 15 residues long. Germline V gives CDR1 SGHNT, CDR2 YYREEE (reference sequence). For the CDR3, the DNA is TGTGCCAGCAGCCTGAATGGCTTCTCCTACAATGAGCAGTTCTTC. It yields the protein CASSLNGFSYNEQFF. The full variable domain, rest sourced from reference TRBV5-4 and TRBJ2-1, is ETGVTQSPTHLIKTRGQQVTLRCSSQSGHNTVSWYQQALGQGPQFIFQYYREEENGRGNFPPRFSGLQFPNYSSELNVNALELDDSALYLCASSLNGFSYNEQFFGPGTRLTVL.

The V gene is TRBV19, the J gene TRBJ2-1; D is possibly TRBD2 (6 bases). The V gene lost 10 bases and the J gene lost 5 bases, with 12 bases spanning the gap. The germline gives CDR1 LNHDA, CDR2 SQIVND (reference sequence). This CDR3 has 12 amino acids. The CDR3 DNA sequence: TGTGCCACCGGGGACTGGAACAATGAGCAGTTCTTC. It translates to CATGDWNNEQFF. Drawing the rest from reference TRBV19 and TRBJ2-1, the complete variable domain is DGGITQSPKYLFRKEGQNVTLSCEQNLNHDAMYWYRQDPGQGLRLIYYSQIVNDFQKGDIAEGYSVSREKKESFPLTVTSAQKNPTAFYLCATGDWNNEQFFGPGTRLTVL.

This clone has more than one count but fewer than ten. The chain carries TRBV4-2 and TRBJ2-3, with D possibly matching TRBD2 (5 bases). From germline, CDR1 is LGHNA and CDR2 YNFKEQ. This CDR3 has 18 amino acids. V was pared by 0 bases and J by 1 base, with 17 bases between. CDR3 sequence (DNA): TGTGCCAGCAGCCAAGATGTTTGGAGGTTTCGCCGCACAGATACGCAGTATTTT. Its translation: CASSQDVWRFRRTDTQYF.